Sequencing of this T cell receptor beta chain was carried out in a study of blood T cell repertoires in COVID-19. Looking at the study overall: Sites in the United States, Italy and Spain provided acute and convalescent COVID-19 samples. PBMCs, B-cell-depleted T cells, or T cells were the source of the cDNA or gDNA that made up the material.

The CDR3 has 17 amino acids. Trimming cost V 4 bases and J 1 base; bases outside gene matches: 9. From germline, CDR1 is MDHEN and CDR2 SYDVKM. As originally analysed: The assay estimated nucleated cells by amplifying reference gene primers. Clones were read by immunoSEQ multiplex PCR, and TCRdb kept only the in-frame ones, dropping some. Clone size and V and J calls were adopted from that table, with D and trimming inferred from the DNA. Among about 240,000 clones, about four fifths were seen once, and the ten largest hold around 7.2%. Followed over time, Seattle patients had been enrolled while infection was active.

This TCR was sampled from a woman older than 75 with COVID-19, enrolled during active disease. The chain joins TRBV28 to TRBJ1-2; 10 bases fit TRBD1. The sequencing sample was made of peripheral blood. CDR3 protein: CASSYPGQGKSNYGYTF. CDR3 nucleotides: TGTGCCAGCAGTTACCCGGGACAGGGGAAAAGTAACTATGGCTACACCTTC.